These 28 T cell receptor beta chains were sequenced from one sample in a study of PD-L1 blockade in urothelial cancer. Here immunoSEQ multiplex PCR was the method, and the copy in TCRdb shows in-frame clones only, minus some. The repertoire holds approximately 58,000 clones, with approximately 80% as singletons. The source material was PBMCs, sampled around atezolizumab (anti-PD-L1) treatment. The receptors here all came from a man in his 70s with urothelial cancer.

The rearrangement joins TRBV19 to TRBJ2-6; D is ambiguous. In germline, CDR1 is LNHDA, CDR2 SQIVND (reference sequence). CDR3 length: 16 residues. The ends were cut back, 5 bases at V and 0 bases at J, with 11 bases in the middle. The CDR3 DNA sequence: TGTGCCAGTAGTCAGCAGGTTAACTCTGGGGCCAACGTCCTGACTTTC. This sequence encodes CASSQQVNSGANVLTF.

The rearrangement links TRBV18 to TRBJ2-7; D gene ambiguous. V was shortened by 5 bases and J by 9 bases, with 14 bases between the two germline ends. Germline assignment: CDR1 KGHSH and CDR2 LQKENI. This CDR3 has 12 amino acids. This CDR3 reads CASSSPPGAQYF. The CDR3 bases are TGTGCCAGCTCATCCCCTCCTGGAGCGCAGTACTTC. Variable domain in full (rest from reference TRBV18 and TRBJ2-7): NAGVMQNPRHLVRRRGQEARLRCSPMKGHSHVYWYRQLPEEGLKFMVYLQKENIIDESGMPKERFSAEFPKEGPSILRIQQVVRGDSAAYFCASSSPPGAQYFGPGTRLTVT.

V gene TRBV5-1 combines with J gene TRBJ2-2; 9 bases line up with TRBD1. The CDR3 has 14 residues. CDR1 is SGHRS and CDR2 is YFSETQ in the germline V gene. V dropped 4 bases and J dropped 7; count of bases not matched to a gene: 5. CDR3 nucleotide sequence: TGCGCCAGCAGCAACGGACAGGGGTACGGGGAGCTGTTTTTT. Protein sequence: CASSNGQGYGELFF.

The genes are TRBV7-2 and TRBJ2-7, with TRBD2 matching 11 bases. The CDR3 runs to 15 residues. The V and J ends lost 4 bases and 1 base, in that order; junction bases with no gene match: 3. Germline V gene lookup returns CDR1 SGHTA and CDR2 FQGNSA. The CDR3 sequence is CASSSGLAASYEQYF. CDR3 DNA: TGTGCCAGCAGCTCGGGACTAGCGGCTTCCTACGAGCAGTACTTC. The whole variable domain, filled in from reference TRBV7-2 and TRBJ2-7, reads GAGVSQSPSNKVTEKGKDVELRCDPISGHTALYWYRQSLGQGLEFLIYFQGNSAPDKSGLPSDRFSAERTGGSVSTLTIQRTQQEDSAVYLCASSSGLAASYEQYFGPGTRLTVT.

This clone was observed a handful of times. The chain recombines TRBV6-5 with TRBJ2-3, with a possible D match to TRBD2 (5 bases). The length of the CDR3 is 15 residues. The germline gives CDR1 MNHEY, CDR2 SVGAGI. Trimming shortened V by 6 bases and J by 1 base, and 14 bases separated the two germline ends. CDR3 DNA sequence: TGTGCCAGCAGCCGGAACGTCGGGGGCACAGATACGCAGTATTTT. Its translation is CASSRNVGGTDTQYF.

The V call is TRBV11-2, the J call TRBJ1-3; D gene uncertain. The ends were cut back, 5 bases at V and 1 base at J, with 15 bases in the middle. The CDR3 covers 16 residues. Germline V gives CDR1 SGHAT, CDR2 FQNNGV. In DNA form, the CDR3 reads TGTGCCAGCAGCCATCCGGGAGCTTTATCTGGAAACACCATATATTTT. It is translated as CASSHPGALSGNTIYF.

CDR3 DNA: TGTGCCAGTAGTGCCGGGACAGGGATTCAGTACTTC. Translating gives CASSAGTGIQYF. The rearrangement links TRBV19 to TRBJ2-4; TRBD1 matches at 9 bases. V lost 5 bases to trimming and J lost 10 bases; unmatched junction nucleotides: 3. Germline V CDR1 and CDR2: LNHDA, SQIVND (reference sequence). There are 12 residues in the CDR3.

This clone was counted between two and nine times. This rearrangement joins TRBV6-6 to TRBJ2-1; 8 nucleotides agree with TRBD2. This CDR3 region has 16 residues. With V trimmed by 4 bases and J by 3 bases, 8 bases remained unmatched. The V gene's germline CDR1 is MNHNY and CDR2 SVGAGI (reference sequence). The CDR3 DNA reads as TGTGCCAGCAGTTCCCCGACTAGCGACCTCTACAATGAGCAGTTCTTC. Its protein product is CASSSPTSDLYNEQFF.

This clone was detected a few times. This chain connects TRBV6-1 to TRBJ1-1; TRBD1 agrees at 8 bases. This CDR3 region has 13 residues. The junction had 4 bases not matched to a gene; V was cut back by 6 bases and J by 4 bases. Germline V gives CDR1 MNHNS, CDR2 SASEGT. CDR3: CASRGGTGTEAFF. In DNA, the CDR3 is TGTGCCAGCAGAGGGGGGACAGGCACTGAAGCTTTCTTT.

The chain combines TRBV4-2 with TRBJ2-3; 10 bases are shared with TRBD2. Trimming cost V 6 bases and J 5 bases; bases outside gene matches: 5. Looked up from germline, CDR1 is LGHNA and CDR2 is YNFKEQ. The CDR3 length is 14 residues. This chain's CDR3 is CASRDVAGGDTQYF. As DNA, the CDR3 is TGTGCCAGCAGGGACGTAGCGGGAGGAGATACGCAGTATTTT.

This clone has just one count. The rearrangement links TRBV4-1 to TRBJ2-3, with D possibly matching TRBD2 (6 bases). Looked up from germline, CDR1 is MGHRA and CDR2 is YSYEKL. The germline V and J ends were trimmed by 8 bases and 1 base, with 13 bases remaining between them. The CDR3 totals 14 residues. The CDR3 DNA reads TGCGCCAGCCGGAGGGATACCCGCACAGATACGCAGTATTTT. This sequence encodes CASRRDTRTDTQYF.

This rearrangement joins TRBV10-3 to TRBJ1-1; TRBD1 is a possible D gene (6 bases). Germline loops: CDR1 ENHRY, CDR2 SYGVKD. V lost 6 bases to trimming and J lost 1 base, with 9 bases between them. This CDR3 comprises 13 residues. CDR3 DNA sequence: TGTGCCATCAGCCGGGACACGAACACTGAAGCTTTCTTT. Translated: CAISRDTNTEAFF.

The chain employs TRBV19 and TRBJ2-7; 9 bases line up with TRBD2. The CDR3 sequence is 15 residues long. Germline CDR1 is LNHDA and CDR2 is SQIVND (reference sequence). Trimming took 6 bases from V and 0 from J; bases not matched to a gene: 6. DNA of the CDR3: TGTGCCAGTAGCATGGGTAGCGGGAGCTCCTACGAGCAGTACTTC. This codes for CASSMGSGSSYEQYF.

This chain joins TRBV5-1 and TRBJ2-7, with TRBD1 identical over 7 bases. CDR1 and CDR2 from the germline V gene are SGHRS and YFSETQ. The CDR3 spans 14 residues. The V segment lost 0 bases and the J segment 5 bases; nucleotides outside the gene matches: 5. The CDR3 DNA reads as TGCGCCAGCAGCTTGGGAAGGGGGCTGGACGAGCAGTACTTC. Its translation: CASSLGRGLDEQYF. The entire variable domain, with the rest obtained from reference TRBV5-1 and TRBJ2-7, is as follows: KAGVTQTPRYLIKTRGQQVTLSCSPISGHRSVSWYQQTPGQGLQFLFEYFSETQRNKGNFPGRFSGRQFSNSRSEMNVSTLELGDSALYLCASSLGRGLDEQYFGPGTRLTVT.

The chain is built from TRBV5-1 and TRBJ1-2, with D tentatively TRBD1 (5 bases). The CDR3 is made up of 14 amino acids. CDR1 SGHRS and CDR2 YFSETQ come from the germline V gene. V shed 0 bases and J shed 8 bases, with 14 bases lying between them. The CDR3 is CASSLAPQGGGYTF. CDR3 coding DNA: TGCGCCAGCAGCTTGGCCCCGCAGGGAGGCGGCTACACCTTC.

The CDR3 loop is CAWSTRTGLWGAYEQYF. The CDR3 DNA is TGTGCCTGGAGTACCCGGACAGGACTCTGGGGCGCTTACGAGCAGTACTTC. This chain connects TRBV30 to TRBJ2-7, with TRBD1 identical over 7 bases. Germline V gives CDR1 GTSNPN, CDR2 SVGIG (reference sequence). This CDR3 region has 17 residues. V shed 2 bases, J shed 4 bases, and the junction held 17 bases outside the gene matches.

The chain employs TRBV6-6 and TRBJ2-5; a possible D gene is TRBD1 (6 bases). Trimming cost V 8 bases and J 5 bases, with 18 bases left between them. Per germline, CDR1 MNHNY and CDR2 SVGAGI (reference sequence). The CDR3 covers 14 residues. This CDR3 is CASLLRTAGETQYF. Written as DNA, the CDR3 is TGTGCCAGCTTACTTCGGACAGCCGGGGAGACCCAGTACTTC.

This clone was seen more than once but under ten times. The chain uses TRBV27 and TRBJ1-1; perhaps TRBD1 as D (6 bases). Germline values: CDR1 MNHEY, CDR2 SMNVEV (reference sequence). V shed 2 bases and J shed 0 bases, with 10 bases lying between them. The CDR3 is made up of 15 amino acids. The CDR3 reads CASSLRGYMNTEAFF. The CDR3 coding sequence is TGTGCCAGCAGTTTAAGGGGGTACATGAACACTGAAGCTTTCTTT.

The genes are TRBV27 and TRBJ1-2; 8 nucleotides line up with TRBD1. CDR1 MNHEY and CDR2 SMNVEV come from the germline V gene (reference sequence). The CDR3 is 14 residues long. Trimming removed 3 bases from V and 4 bases from J; junction bases left unmatched: 4. CDR3 in amino acids: CASSFGRGLYGYTF. Here the CDR3 DNA reads TGTGCCAGCAGTTTCGGCAGGGGGCTCTATGGCTACACCTTC.

The J gene is TRBJ2-4, the V gene TRBV28; the D gene is possibly TRBD1 (7 bases). Germline values: CDR1 MDHEN, CDR2 SYDVKM. This CDR3 comprises 14 residues. Trimming removed 3 bases at V and 7 bases at J, with 13 bases between. The CDR3 coding sequence is TGTGCCAGCAGTTTCCCACAGGGGAGGAACATTCAGTACTTC. It yields the protein CASSFPQGRNIQYF.

This clone is a singleton in its sample. Lacking the conserved final phenylalanine or tryptophan, this CDR3 likely reflects a read error. It is unclear where the CDR3 begins or ends on the DNA, so no DNA is shown, and the CDR3 is as TCRdb lists it. This sequence joins TRBV19 and TRBJ1-2; the table calls TRBD1, which could not be checked here. The CDR3 is 12 residues long, counting both termini. Germline loops: CDR1 LNHDA, CDR2 SQIVND (reference sequence). CDR3 sequence: CASSMGQWLAAL.

This clone has more than one count but fewer than ten. The chain recombines TRBV29-1 with TRBJ2-1; 11 bases line up with TRBD2. The V gene end was trimmed by 5 bases and the J gene end by 5 bases; junction bases not matched to a gene: 5. CDR1 and CDR2 (germline): SQVTM, ANQGSEA. The CDR3 length is 14 residues. CDR3 DNA sequence: TGCAGCGTTCACCCGGGACTAGCGGACAATGAGCAGTTCTTC. Translated: CSVHPGLADNEQFF.

The rearrangement links TRBV10-3 to TRBJ2-7; 10 bases align to TRBD1. The germline V gene has CDR1 ENHRY and CDR2 SYGVKD. The junction had 4 bases not matched to a gene; V was cut back by 4 bases and J by 4 bases. The CDR3 consists of 14 residues. The CDR3 reads CAISAGQGIYEQYF. In DNA, the CDR3 is TGTGCCATCAGTGCGGGACAGGGGATTTACGAGCAGTACTTC.

On this clone: The junction differs from germline at one of its ends, possibly a read error. J is TRBJ2-3 and V is TRBV30; 10 nucleotides align to TRBD2. The CDR3 runs to 16 residues. Germline V gives CDR1 GTSNPN, CDR2 SVGIG (reference sequence). CDR3 DNA: TGTACCTGGAGCGTTACCGGGACTAGCGGCACAGATACGCAGTATTTT. Protein: CTWSVTGTSGTDTQYF.

There are a few counts of this clone. The chain combines TRBV7-9 with TRBJ1-2; D is undetermined. Trimming shortened V by 1 base and J by 4 bases, and 7 bases separated the two germline ends. The germline CDR1 and CDR2 sequences are SEHNR and FQNEAQ (reference sequence). CDR3 length: 13 residues. The CDR3 DNA reads TGTGCCAGCAGCTTAGGGCCAATCTATGGCTACACCTTC. Protein: CASSLGPIYGYTF.

The rearrangement uses TRBV5-1 and TRBJ2-3; 8 bases align to TRBD1. This CDR3 has 17 residues. Germline assignment: CDR1 SGHRS and CDR2 YFSETQ. The V segment lost 0 bases and the J segment 5 bases; nucleotides outside the gene matches: 11. The DNA of the CDR3 is TGCGCCAGCAGCTTGGGGGTCCGGGGCACAGGGGGAGATACGCAGTATTTT. Translating gives CASSLGVRGTGGDTQYF.

This clone was recorded a few times. The V call is TRBV19, the J call TRBJ1-1; 8 bases are a match to TRBD1. With V trimmed by 3 bases and J by 1 base, 7 bases remained unmatched. CDR1 is LNHDA and CDR2 is SQIVND in the germline V gene (reference sequence). This CDR3 is 16 amino acids long. The CDR3 coding sequence is TGTGCCAGTAGTATCGGGCAGGGGGCCAGGAACACTGAAGCTTTCTTT. Protein product: CASSIGQGARNTEAFF.

The gene calls are TRBV7-2 and TRBJ1-4, with D maybe TRBD1 (6 bases). This CDR3 has 15 residues. Per the germline V gene, CDR1 is SGHTA and CDR2 is FQGNSA. Trimming cost V 5 bases and J 7 bases, with 17 bases left between them. This CDR3 reads CASSVQTGSGEKLFF. The CDR3, as DNA: TGTGCCAGCAGCGTCCAAACAGGGTCCGGTGAAAAACTGTTTTTT.